Below are 27 T cell receptor beta chains sequenced from a single sample in a study of cytomegalovirus exposure and HLA in healthy donors (dated by TCRdb to 2017 to 2019). The library was made by the immunoSEQ multiplex PCR assay. For the multiplex PCR, a mixture combining 60 forward primers for TCR Vbeta segments and 13 reverse primers for TCR Jbeta segments was used. TCRdb mirrors the immuneACCESS table, restricted to in-frame sequences. Some clones are absent from its copies; in checked studies, under half trace to an unresolved V gene, and the reason for the others is unknown. Present in this sample are 120,000 or so clones, about a sixth of which were seen just once. The ten largest clones capture 2.9% of the sample. Sequencing was carried out using PBMCs. These receptors were taken from a female donor in good health and CMV-seropositive.

In DNA form, the CDR3 reads TGTGCCAGCAGTGACCTACAGGGGGCGGGAGAGACCCAGTACTTC. Translated: CASSDLQGAGETQYF. The chain has TRBV25-1 and TRBJ2-5, with 9 nucleotides matching TRBD1. The length of the CDR3 is 15 residues. The V segment lost 3 bases and the J segment 4 bases; nucleotides outside the gene matches: 6. Germline V gene data show CDR1 as MGHDK and CDR2 as SYGVNS.

This clone was seen a few times. This chain joins TRBV25-1 and TRBJ1-6, with TRBD1 as a possible D gene (6 bases). Germline-derived CDR1 and CDR2 are MGHDK and SYGVNS. V was trimmed by 0 bases and J by 7 bases, leaving 10 bases between them. This CDR3 spans 15 amino acids. The CDR3 nucleotides read TGTGCCAGCAGTGAATATCAGGGGATCAATTCACCCCTCCACTTT. Translated: CASSEYQGINSPLHF.

The chain has TRBV6-6 and TRBJ2-3; D is undetermined. Germline V gives CDR1 MNHNY, CDR2 SVGAGI (reference sequence). The CDR3 extends over 15 amino acids. Trimming removed 2 bases from V and 2 bases from J, with 11 bases in between. The CDR3 nucleotides are TGTGCCAGCAGTTACGTGAACTACCCCACAGATACGCAGTATTTT. Protein product: CASSYVNYPTDTQYF.

The V and J genes are TRBV27 and TRBJ2-2; 8 bases are shared with TRBD2. Germline V gene sequence: CDR1 MNHEY, CDR2 SMNVEV (reference sequence). The J segment lost 4 bases and the V segment lost 5 bases, leaving 9 bases of the junction unmatched. The CDR3 extends over 16 amino acids. The CDR3 DNA reads TGTGCCAGCAGTAGGCACGCGGGGGGCCTCACCGGGGAGCTGTTTTTT. Translated: CASSRHAGGLTGELFF.

This clone has more than one count but fewer than ten. The V gene is TRBV28, the J gene TRBJ1-5, with D perhaps matching TRBD1 (5 bases). The V end lost 2 bases, the J end lost 0 bases, and 8 bases lay between the germline ends. Germline V gene sequence: CDR1 MDHEN, CDR2 SYDVKM. The length of the CDR3 is 15 residues. As DNA, the CDR3 is TGTGCCAGCAGTTTAGCGGGGCATAGCAATCAGCCCCAGCATTTT. This codes for CASSLAGHSNQPQHF.

This clone appeared a few times. The chain recombines TRBV5-5 with TRBJ1-3; D is unclear. V shed 3 bases and J shed 4 bases, with 5 bases lying between them. Germline values: CDR1 SGHKS, CDR2 YYEKEE (reference sequence). This CDR3 is built from 12 residues. CDR3 protein: CASSSEGNTIYF. The CDR3 DNA sequence: TGTGCCAGCAGCTCAGAAGGAAACACCATATATTTT.

In its sample, this clone was seen a few times. The chain joins TRBV4-1 to TRBJ2-7, with 8 bases that match TRBD1. Trimming at V came to 3 bases and at J to 3 bases, leaving 7 bases not matched to a gene. The germline CDR1 and CDR2 sequences are MGHRA and YSYEKL. The CDR3 length is 15 residues. In nucleotides, the CDR3 is TGCGCCAGCAGCCACCAAAAGACAGGGGACTACGAGCAGTACTTC. Translated, it gives CASSHQKTGDYEQYF.

This clone was counted between two and nine times. The J gene is TRBJ1-1, the V gene TRBV7-9, with 7 bases aligning to TRBD1. Germline lookup yields CDR1 SEHNR and CDR2 FQNEAQ (reference sequence). The CDR3 totals 15 residues. With V trimmed by 5 bases and J by 1 base, 7 bases remained unmatched. For the CDR3, the DNA is TGTGCCAGCAGCCCATACAGGGGCAGGAACACTGAAGCTTTCTTT. Its translation is CASSPYRGRNTEAFF.

The chain couples TRBV4-1 to TRBJ2-2; D uncertain. Deletions cut 8 bases from V and 2 bases from J, with 12 bases between. This CDR3 has 14 amino acids. From germline, CDR1 is MGHRA and CDR2 YSYEKL. CDR3 protein: CASRTAGNTGELFF. The CDR3 DNA reads as TGCGCCAGCCGTACGGCAGGCAACACCGGGGAGCTGTTTTTT.

This clone appeared a few times. The rearrangement uses TRBV2 and TRBJ2-2; D is ambiguous. The CDR3 has 12 amino acids. The V gene's germline CDR1 is SNHLY and CDR2 FYNNEI. V was pared by 4 bases and J by 3 bases, with 3 bases between. The CDR3: CASSADTGELFF. The CDR3, as DNA: TGTGCCAGCAGTGCAGACACCGGGGAGCTGTTTTTT.

The sample holds a few counts of this clone. The chain is built from TRBV6-5 and TRBJ1-6; the match to TRBD1 covers 9 bases. The CDR3 runs 16 residues. V was clipped by 4 bases and J by 9 bases; unmatched bases: 10. In germline, CDR1 is MNHEY, CDR2 SVGAGI. The CDR3 DNA sequence: TGTGCCAGCAGTTGGGACAGGGAAGGGTACGGTTCACCCCTCCACTTT. This translates into CASSWDREGYGSPLHF.

There are a few counts of this clone. The chain combines TRBV9 with TRBJ2-7; 13 positions match TRBD2. J lost 3 bases, V lost 0 bases, and 9 bases had no gene match. Germline V gene sequence: CDR1 SGDLS, CDR2 YYNGEE. The CDR3 loop spans 18 amino acids. Written as DNA, the CDR3 is TGTGCCAGCAGCGTAGCCCCAGTTACTAGCGGGGGGGGCTACGAGCAGTACTTC. It encodes CASSVAPVTSGGGYEQYF.

The chain uses TRBV30 and TRBJ2-7; 10 bases map to TRBD1. Trimming removed 3 bases from V and 4 bases from J; junction bases left unmatched: 3. Germline lookup yields CDR1 GTSNPN and CDR2 SVGIG (reference sequence). The CDR3 covers 13 residues. The CDR3 coding sequence is TGTGCCTGGAGCAGGGACAGGGGTTACGAGCAGTACTTC. It yields the protein CAWSRDRGYEQYF.

CDR3 in DNA: TGTGCCAGCAGCGACAGGGGGCCCTATGGCTACACCTTC. This codes for CASSDRGPYGYTF. The V call is TRBV25-1, the J call TRBJ1-2, with TRBD1 matching over 10 bases. The CDR3 is 13 amino acids. Per germline, CDR1 MGHDK and CDR2 SYGVNS. V was pared by 6 bases and J by 4 bases, with 2 bases of the junction left unmatched.

In this sample, this clone turned up a few times. This chain joins TRBV4-3 and TRBJ2-7, with 8 bases lining up with TRBD1. The V gene end was trimmed by 4 bases and the J gene end by 6 bases; junction bases not matched to a gene: 8. Germline-derived CDR1 and CDR2 are LGHNA and YSLEER. There are 14 residues in the CDR3. CDR3 sequence reads: CASSPGQGLGEQYF. The DNA of the CDR3 is TGCGCCAGCAGCCCCGGACAGGGTCTGGGCGAGCAGTACTTC.

V is TRBV5-3 and J is TRBJ2-5; weak D call: TRBD1 (6 bases). TRBV5-3 is labeled an ORF, and its function is uncertain. Deletions cut 1 base from V and 5 bases from J, with 15 bases between. The CDR3 runs 15 residues. The CDR3 region has the DNA TGTGCCAGAAGCTTGACAGGGAAGGGGTTGGAGACCCAGTACTTC. Its translation: CARSLTGKGLETQYF.

This clone showed up just once. V usage is TRBV5-1 and J usage is TRBJ2-4; 8 bases map to TRBD1. This CDR3 is 16 amino acids long. The ends lost 2 bases at V and 8 bases at J; junction bases unmatched: 12. Germline values: CDR1 SGHRS, CDR2 YFSETQ. The chain's CDR3 is CASSLGAGNRGDIQYF. The CDR3 coding sequence is TGCGCCAGCAGCTTAGGTGCGGGTAACAGGGGGGACATTCAGTACTTC. Full variable domain (remainder filled in from reference TRBV5-1 and TRBJ2-4): KAGVTQTPRYLIKTRGQQVTLSCSPISGHRSVSWYQQTPGQGLQFLFEYFSETQRNKGNFPGRFSGRQFSNSRSEMNVSTLELGDSALYLCASSLGAGNRGDIQYFGAGTRLSVL.

A single count supports this clone. The chain recombines TRBV2 with TRBJ2-3; 9 bases are shared with TRBD2. Germline V gene data show CDR1 as SNHLY and CDR2 as FYNNEI. The length of the CDR3 is 17 residues. V was clipped by 3 bases and J by 0 bases; unmatched bases: 7. This chain's CDR3 is CASSDLVAGDSTDTQYF. DNA of the CDR3: TGTGCCAGCAGTGACTTAGTAGCGGGGGATAGCACAGATACGCAGTATTTT.

This clone appeared a few times. The rearrangement joins TRBV6-4 to TRBJ1-6; 7 bases align to TRBD1. The CDR3 is 14 residues long. The V gene end was trimmed by 3 bases and the J gene end by 11 bases; junction bases not matched to a gene: 7. The V gene's germline CDR1 is MRHNA and CDR2 SNTAGT. The CDR3 DNA sequence: TGTGCCAGCAGTGAGTACAGGGGAAGGACACCCCTCCACTTT. Its protein product is CASSEYRGRTPLHF.

The chain carries TRBV5-1 and TRBJ1-1; D perhaps matches TRBD1 (6 bases). The CDR3 loop spans 13 amino acids. The germline gives CDR1 SGHRS, CDR2 YFSETQ. V shed 9 bases and J shed 0 bases, with 12 bases lying between them. The CDR3 coding sequence is TGCGCCACCAGGACAGAGATGAACACTGAAGCTTTCTTT. It translates to CATRTEMNTEAFF.

The CDR3 sequence: CAWSVLGQSDEQYF. The DNA of the CDR3 is TGTGCCTGGAGTGTACTAGGACAGTCGGACGAGCAGTACTTC. The V gene is TRBV30, the J gene TRBJ2-7; tentative D call: TRBD1 (6 bases). The CDR3 totals 14 residues. The V and J ends lost 0 bases and 5 bases respectively, with 14 bases between them. Germline CDR1 GTSNPN, CDR2 SVGIG (reference sequence).

This clone has more than one count but fewer than ten. The chain joins TRBV6-5 to TRBJ1-4; the D gene is possibly TRBD1 (6 bases). Trimming shortened V by 0 bases and J by 5 bases, and 10 bases separated the two germline ends. The CDR3 runs 15 residues. Germline CDR1 and CDR2: MNHEY and SVGAGI. CDR3 residues: CASSYSTRGNEKLFF. In DNA, the CDR3 is TGTGCCAGCAGTTACTCGACCAGGGGAAATGAAAAACTGTTTTTT.

In its sample, this clone was seen a few times. V and J are TRBV7-2 and TRBJ2-7; 7 bases align to TRBD2. The CDR3 has 17 residues. J gave up 3 bases and V 1 base, and 12 bases lay outside the gene matches. CDR1 and CDR2 from the germline V gene are SGHTA and FQGNSA. CDR3 in amino acids: CASSLGNIRDYLYEQYF. In DNA form, the CDR3 reads TGTGCCAGCAGCTTAGGGAACATCCGGGACTACCTCTACGAGCAGTACTTC.

By its share, this clone is medium-sized. V gene TRBV7-2 combines with J gene TRBJ2-7, with 7 nucleotides matching TRBD2. Germline loops: CDR1 SGHTA, CDR2 FQGNSA. V shed 1 base, J shed 2 bases, and the junction held 8 bases outside the gene matches. The CDR3 is 16 residues long. CDR3 DNA sequence: TGTGCCAGCAGCTTAGTTGTTAGCGGGTTTCCCTACGAGCAGTACTTC. This gives the protein CASSLVVSGFPYEQYF.

This chain connects TRBV7-2 to TRBJ2-1; 10 bases agree with TRBD2. This CDR3 region has 15 residues. V shed 2 bases and J 6 bases; nucleotides not matched to a gene: 4. Per the germline V gene, CDR1 is SGHTA and CDR2 is FQGNSA. As DNA, the CDR3 is TGTGCCAGCAGCTTATCTAGCGGGAGTGCCAATGAGCAGTTCTTC. Amino acids: CASSLSSGSANEQFF.

A few counts support this clone. The rearrangement uses TRBV6-1 and TRBJ2-1, with a possible D match to TRBD1 (6 bases). The CDR3 runs 13 residues. Germline-derived CDR1 and CDR2 are MNHNS and SASEGT. Trimming stripped 4 bases from V and 4 bases from J, with 8 bases between. This chain's CDR3 is CASSADSYNEQFF. CDR3 in DNA: TGTGCCAGCAGTGCGGACAGTTACAATGAGCAGTTCTTC.

The chain uses TRBV28 and TRBJ2-5; D possibly corresponds to TRBD1 (6 bases). The V gene lost 1 base and the J gene lost 4 bases, with 10 bases spanning the gap. Germline V CDR1 and CDR2: MDHEN, SYDVKM. This CDR3 spans 14 amino acids. The chain's CDR3 is CASSLFTGTETQYF. Written as DNA, the CDR3 is TGTGCCAGCAGTTTATTCACAGGGACAGAGACCCAGTACTTC.